This TCR beta chain was captured by sequencing in a study of blood T cell repertoires in COVID-19. Background on the study: Whether acute or convalescent, the COVID-19 samples came from the United States, Italy and Spain.

Trimming removed 6 bases at V and 2 bases at J, with 10 bases between. The CDR3 length is 14 residues. CDR1 is SGHTA, CDR2 FQGNSA, per germline. Original processing notes: For nucleated cells, counts were estimated from reference gene primer amplification. Sequencing was performed with immunoSEQ multiplex PCR; in TCRdb, only in-frame clones are kept and a portion is missing. D and trimming come from the DNA, and the V and J calls and clone size come from that table. The table has about 190,000 clones, approximately 84% seen once; the top ten hold under 4%. Participants' reported clinical history set cohort assignment.

The rearrangement links TRBV7-2 to TRBJ1-4; D ambiguous. The TCR comes from a woman aged 25 to 39 who had recovered from COVID-19. Sequencing was performed on PBMCs or T cells enriched from blood (not recorded which). The CDR3, as DNA: TGTGCCAGCAGTGCAGATTGGACTAATGAAAAACTGTTTTTT. Translated: CASSADWTNEKLFF.